The clone carrying this T cell receptor beta chain has ten or more counts. The antigen is unknown. This sample is drawn from a study of regulatory T cells in long-lasting Graves disease. Overall study results and limits: Favored usage of TRBV28, TRBJ1-2 and TRBJ2-5 was recorded in persistent disease.

Arm-PCR of CDR3 regions and iRepertoire HTBI primers were the basis on which TCR beta libraries were built. Using its own MiXCR run on the multiplex PCR reads, TCRdb lists one record per CDR3 protein. The repertoire consists of about 620,000 distinct CDR3 sequences, with under 20% occurring once and the leading ten covering 18%. Time point of the sample: newly diagnosed GD, antithyroid drugs for less than 3 months. Preparation of the TCR library used RNA extracted from PBMCs. The CDR3 covers 13 residues. Trimming took 6 bases from V and 3 from J, leaving 8 bases between them. Germline V gene lookup returns CDR1 SNHLY and CDR2 FYNNEI. The same data also contributed to another study, on T cells in Graves' hyperthyroidism and ophthalmopathy. That report adds: Prediction of ophthalmopathy progression came a median approximately 6 months pre-onset.

The source material was peripheral blood mononuclear cells (PBMCs), sampled at new diagnosis, from a patient treated with antithyroid drugs. The sequence was collected from a woman under 40 with Graves disease. The gene calls are TRBV2 and TRBJ1-4; D unresolved. The CDR3 DNA is TGTGCCAGCAGGGTGGTCCCTAATGAAAAACTGTTTTTT. Amino acids: CASRVVPNEKLFF.